This TCR beta chain was recorded in a study of blood T cell repertoires in COVID-19. CDR3 length equals 14 residues. Trimming removed 0 bases from V and 3 bases from J, with 10 bases in between. Germline CDR1 SGHKS, CDR2 YYEKEE (reference sequence). As handled by the study authors: Nucleated cell number was recorded as an estimate derived from reference gene primer amplification. TCRdb keeps only in-frame clones here, not all; method: immunoSEQ multiplex PCR. V and J calls and clone size are as listed in that table; D and trimming were resolved from the DNA. Among 88,000 or so clones listed, 65% to 90% were seen once.

The chain recombines TRBV5-5 with TRBJ2-7; D unresolved. Material for sequencing was peripheral blood. The sequence was collected from a man aged 60 to 75 with acute or convalescent COVID-19. The CDR3 DNA is TGTGCCAGCAGCTTGGCTCCAGGAATCTACGAGCAGTACTTC. Amino acid sequence: CASSLAPGIYEQYF. Together with reference TRBV5-5 and TRBJ2-7, the CDR3 gives the full variable domain: DAGVTQSPTHLIKTRGQQVTLRCSPISGHKSVSWYQQVLGQGPQFIFQYYEKEERGRGNFPDRFSARQFPNYSSELNVNALLLGDSALYLCASSLAPGIYEQYFGPGTRLTVT.